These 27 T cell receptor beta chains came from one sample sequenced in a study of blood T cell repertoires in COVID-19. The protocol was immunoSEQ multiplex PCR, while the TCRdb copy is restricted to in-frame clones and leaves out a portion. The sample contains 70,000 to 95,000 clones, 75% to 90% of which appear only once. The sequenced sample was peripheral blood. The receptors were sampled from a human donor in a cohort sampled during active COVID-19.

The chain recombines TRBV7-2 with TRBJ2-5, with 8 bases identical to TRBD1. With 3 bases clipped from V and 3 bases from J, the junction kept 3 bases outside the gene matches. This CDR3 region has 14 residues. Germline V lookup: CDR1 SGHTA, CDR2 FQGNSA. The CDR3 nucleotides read TGTGCCAGCAGCTTTAACAGGGGGAAAGAGACCCAGTACTTC. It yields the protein CASSFNRGKETQYF.

In DNA, the CDR3 is TGTGCCTGGAGTGTATTGAACGGGGATCAGCCCCAGCATTTT. Translation gives CAWSVLNGDQPQHF. The chain is built from TRBV30 and TRBJ1-5, with D uncertain. The CDR3 is 14 amino acids. Germline V lookup: CDR1 GTSNPN, CDR2 SVGIG (reference sequence). Trimming cost V 0 bases and J 5 bases, with 11 bases left between them.

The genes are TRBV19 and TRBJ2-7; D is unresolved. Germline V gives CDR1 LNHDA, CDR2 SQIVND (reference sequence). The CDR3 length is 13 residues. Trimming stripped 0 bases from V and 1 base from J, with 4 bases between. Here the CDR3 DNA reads TGTGCCAGTAGTATAGACAGATCCTACGAGCAGTACTTC. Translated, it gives CASSIDRSYEQYF.

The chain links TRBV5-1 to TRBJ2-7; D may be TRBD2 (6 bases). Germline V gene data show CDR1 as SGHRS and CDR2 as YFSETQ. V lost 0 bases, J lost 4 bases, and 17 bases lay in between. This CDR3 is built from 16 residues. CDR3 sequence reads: CASSLAGVGGVYEQYF. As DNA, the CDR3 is TGCGCCAGCAGCTTGGCCGGGGTCGGAGGGGTGTACGAGCAGTACTTC.

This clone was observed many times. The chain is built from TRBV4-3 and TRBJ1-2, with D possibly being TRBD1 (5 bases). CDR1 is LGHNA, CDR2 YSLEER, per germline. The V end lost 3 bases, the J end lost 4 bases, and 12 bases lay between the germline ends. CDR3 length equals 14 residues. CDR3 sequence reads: CASSQVYGGYGYTF. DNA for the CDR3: TGCGCCAGCAGCCAGGTCTACGGGGGCTATGGCTACACCTTC.

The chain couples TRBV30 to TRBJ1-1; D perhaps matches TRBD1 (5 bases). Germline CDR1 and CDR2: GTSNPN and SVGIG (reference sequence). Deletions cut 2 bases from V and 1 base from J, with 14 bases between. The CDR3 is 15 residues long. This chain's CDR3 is CAWSLPGHRNTEAFF. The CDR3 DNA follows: TGTGCCTGGAGTCTACCCGGACATAGGAACACTGAAGCTTTCTTT.

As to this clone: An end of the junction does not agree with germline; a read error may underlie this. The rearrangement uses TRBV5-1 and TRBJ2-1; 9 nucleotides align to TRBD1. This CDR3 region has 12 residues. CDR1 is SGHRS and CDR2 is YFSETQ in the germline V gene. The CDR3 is CASSLATGTGIF. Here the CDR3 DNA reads TGCGCCAGCAGCTTGGCGACCGGGACAGGGATCTTC.

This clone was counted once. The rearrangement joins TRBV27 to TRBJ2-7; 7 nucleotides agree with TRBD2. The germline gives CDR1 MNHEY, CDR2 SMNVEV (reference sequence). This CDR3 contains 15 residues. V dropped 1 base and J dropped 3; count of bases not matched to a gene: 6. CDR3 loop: CASSLFVTGGYEQYF. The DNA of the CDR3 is TGTGCCAGCAGTTTATTCGTAACGGGGGGCTACGAGCAGTACTTC.

The CDR3 region has the DNA TGTGCCAGCAGCCAACCCAGGGTTGGTTCACCCCTCCACTTT. This encodes CASSQPRVGSPLHF. The J gene is TRBJ1-6, the V gene TRBV11-1; weak D call: TRBD1 (5 bases). The CDR3 has 14 residues. Germline CDR1 is SGHAT and CDR2 is FQDESV (reference sequence). The V and J ends lost 5 bases and 9 bases respectively, with 14 bases between them.

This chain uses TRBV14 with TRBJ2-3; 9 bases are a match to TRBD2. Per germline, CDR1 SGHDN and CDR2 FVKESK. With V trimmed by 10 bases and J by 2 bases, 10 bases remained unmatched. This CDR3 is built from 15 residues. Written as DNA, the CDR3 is TGTGCCACCTCTTGGCAGCGGGGGGACACAGATACGCAGTATTTT. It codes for CATSWQRGDTDTQYF.

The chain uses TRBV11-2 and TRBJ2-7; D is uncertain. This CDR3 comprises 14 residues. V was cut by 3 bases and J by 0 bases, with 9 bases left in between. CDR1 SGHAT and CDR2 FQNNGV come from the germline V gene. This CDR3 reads CASSLYESSYEQYF. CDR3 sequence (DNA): TGTGCCAGCAGCTTGTACGAGAGCTCCTACGAGCAGTACTTC.

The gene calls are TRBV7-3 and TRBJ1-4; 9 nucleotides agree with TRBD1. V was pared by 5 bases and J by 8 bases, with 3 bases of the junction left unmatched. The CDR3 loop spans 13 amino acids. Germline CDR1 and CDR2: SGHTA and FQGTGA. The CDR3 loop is CASSQGQGEKLFF. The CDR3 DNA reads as TGTGCCAGCAGCCAAGGACAGGGGGAAAAACTGTTTTTT.

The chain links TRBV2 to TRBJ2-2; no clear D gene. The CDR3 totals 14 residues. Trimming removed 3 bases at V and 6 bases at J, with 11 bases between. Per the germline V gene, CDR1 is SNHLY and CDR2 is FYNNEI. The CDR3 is CASSDGPNAGELFF. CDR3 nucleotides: TGTGCCAGCAGTGATGGGCCGAATGCCGGGGAGCTGTTTTTT.

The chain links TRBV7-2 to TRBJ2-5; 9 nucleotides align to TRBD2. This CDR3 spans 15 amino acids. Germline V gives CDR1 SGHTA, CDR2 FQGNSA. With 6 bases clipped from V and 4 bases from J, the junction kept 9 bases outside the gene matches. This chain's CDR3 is CASSPYGGRGETQYF. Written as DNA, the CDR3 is TGTGCCAGCAGTCCATACGGCGGGAGGGGAGAGACCCAGTACTTC.

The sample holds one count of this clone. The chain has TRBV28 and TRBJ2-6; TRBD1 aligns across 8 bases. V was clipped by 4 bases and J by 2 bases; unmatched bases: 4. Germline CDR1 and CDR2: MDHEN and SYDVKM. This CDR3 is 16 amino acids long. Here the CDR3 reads CASSSRGRTGANVLTF. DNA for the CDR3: TGTGCCAGCAGTTCCAGGGGGCGCACTGGGGCCAACGTCCTGACTTTC.

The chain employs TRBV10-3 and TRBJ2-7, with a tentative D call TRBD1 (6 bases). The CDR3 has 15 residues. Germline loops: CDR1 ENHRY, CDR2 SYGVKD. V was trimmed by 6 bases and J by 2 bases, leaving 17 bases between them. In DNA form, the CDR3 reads TGTGCCATCAGCCCGTCGACAGGCACTACCTACGAGCAGTACTTC. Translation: CAISPSTGTTYEQYF.

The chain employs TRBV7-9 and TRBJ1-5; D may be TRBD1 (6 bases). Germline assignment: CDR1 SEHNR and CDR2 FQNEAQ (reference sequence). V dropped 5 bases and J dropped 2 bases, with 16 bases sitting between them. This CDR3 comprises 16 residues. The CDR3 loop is CASSPGTPRGNQPQHF. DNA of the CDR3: TGTGCCAGCAGCCCCGGGACACCCCGGGGCAATCAGCCCCAGCATTTT.

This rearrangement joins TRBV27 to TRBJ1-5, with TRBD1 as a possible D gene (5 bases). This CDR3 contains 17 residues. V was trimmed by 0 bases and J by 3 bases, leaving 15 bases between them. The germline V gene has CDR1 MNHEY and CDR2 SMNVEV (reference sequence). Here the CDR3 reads CASSLSLSRGLNQPQHF. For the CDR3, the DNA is TGTGCCAGCAGTTTATCGTTAAGTAGGGGCCTCAATCAGCCCCAGCATTTT.

CDR3 amino acids: CASSPRVPKTGSSYNEQFF. The CDR3 DNA reads TGTGCCAGCAGCCCCCGGGTCCCAAAGACTGGAAGCTCCTACAATGAGCAGTTCTTC. V gene TRBV21-1 combines with J gene TRBJ2-1; the table's D call, TRBD2, was not checked against the DNA. TRBV21-1 represents a pseudogene. There are 19 residues in the CDR3.

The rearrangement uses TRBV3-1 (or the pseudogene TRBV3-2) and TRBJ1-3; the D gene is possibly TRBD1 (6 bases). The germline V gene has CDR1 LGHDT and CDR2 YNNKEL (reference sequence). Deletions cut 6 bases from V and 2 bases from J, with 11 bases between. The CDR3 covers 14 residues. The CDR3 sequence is CASRKGGAGNTIYF. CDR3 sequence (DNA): TGTGCCAGCAGAAAGGGGGGGGCTGGAAACACCATATATTTT.

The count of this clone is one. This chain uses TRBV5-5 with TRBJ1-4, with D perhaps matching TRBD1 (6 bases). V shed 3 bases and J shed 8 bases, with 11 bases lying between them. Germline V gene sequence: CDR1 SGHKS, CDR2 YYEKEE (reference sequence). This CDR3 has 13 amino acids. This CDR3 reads CASSYGTSEKLFF. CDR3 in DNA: TGTGCCAGCAGCTATGGGACATCCGAAAAACTGTTTTTT.

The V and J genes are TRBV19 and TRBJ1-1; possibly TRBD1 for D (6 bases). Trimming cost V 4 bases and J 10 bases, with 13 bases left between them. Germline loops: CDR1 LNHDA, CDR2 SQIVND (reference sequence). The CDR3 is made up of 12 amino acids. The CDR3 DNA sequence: TGTGCCAGTAGTACGACAGGTGGAATAGCTTTCTTT. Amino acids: CASSTTGGIAFF.

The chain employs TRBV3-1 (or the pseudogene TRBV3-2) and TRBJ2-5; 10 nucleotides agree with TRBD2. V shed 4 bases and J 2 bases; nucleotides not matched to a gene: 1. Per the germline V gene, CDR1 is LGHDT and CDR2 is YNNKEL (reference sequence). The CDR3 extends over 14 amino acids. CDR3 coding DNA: TGTGCCAGCAGCCTGACTAGCGGGCAAGAGACCCAGTACTTC. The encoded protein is CASSLTSGQETQYF.

The CDR3 here is CASSVQGREQYF. Written as DNA, the CDR3 is TGTGCCAGCAGTGTACAGGGCCGCGAGCAGTACTTC. The V gene is TRBV28, the J gene TRBJ2-7; a possible D gene is TRBD1 (6 bases). The germline gives CDR1 MDHEN, CDR2 SYDVKM. The CDR3 totals 12 residues. V lost 5 bases and J 6 bases, leaving 11 bases between the germline ends. The full variable domain, its missing parts supplied by reference TRBV28 and TRBJ2-7, is DVKVTQSSRYLVKRTGEKVFLECVQDMDHENMFWYRQDPGLGLRLIYFSYDVKMKEKGDIPEGYSVSREKKERFSLILESASTNQTSMYLCASSVQGREQYFGPGTRLTVT.

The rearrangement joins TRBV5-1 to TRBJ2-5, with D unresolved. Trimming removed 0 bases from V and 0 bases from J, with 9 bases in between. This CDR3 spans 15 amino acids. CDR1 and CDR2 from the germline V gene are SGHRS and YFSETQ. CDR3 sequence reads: CASSLVRVNQETQYF. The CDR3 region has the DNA TGCGCCAGCAGCTTGGTTCGGGTGAACCAAGAGACCCAGTACTTC.

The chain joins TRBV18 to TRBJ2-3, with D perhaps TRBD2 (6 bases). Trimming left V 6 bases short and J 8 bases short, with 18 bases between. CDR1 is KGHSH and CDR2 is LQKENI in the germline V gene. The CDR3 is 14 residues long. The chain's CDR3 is CASSPREGGGTQYF. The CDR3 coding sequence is TGTGCCAGCTCCCCGCGTGAGGGAGGAGGTACGCAGTATTTT.

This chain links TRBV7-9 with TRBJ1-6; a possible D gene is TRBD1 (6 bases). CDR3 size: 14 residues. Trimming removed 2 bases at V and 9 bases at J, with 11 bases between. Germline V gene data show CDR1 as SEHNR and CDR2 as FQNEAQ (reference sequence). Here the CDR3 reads CASSLPGVGSPLHF. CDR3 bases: TGTGCCAGCAGCTTACCAGGGGTGGGTTCACCCCTCCACTTT. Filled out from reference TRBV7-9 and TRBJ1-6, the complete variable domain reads DTGVSQNPRHKITKRGQNVTFRCDPISEHNRLYWYRQTLGQGPEFLTYFQNEAQLEKSRLLSDRFSAERPKGSFSTLEIQRTEQGDSAMYLCASSLPGVGSPLHFGNGTRLTVT.